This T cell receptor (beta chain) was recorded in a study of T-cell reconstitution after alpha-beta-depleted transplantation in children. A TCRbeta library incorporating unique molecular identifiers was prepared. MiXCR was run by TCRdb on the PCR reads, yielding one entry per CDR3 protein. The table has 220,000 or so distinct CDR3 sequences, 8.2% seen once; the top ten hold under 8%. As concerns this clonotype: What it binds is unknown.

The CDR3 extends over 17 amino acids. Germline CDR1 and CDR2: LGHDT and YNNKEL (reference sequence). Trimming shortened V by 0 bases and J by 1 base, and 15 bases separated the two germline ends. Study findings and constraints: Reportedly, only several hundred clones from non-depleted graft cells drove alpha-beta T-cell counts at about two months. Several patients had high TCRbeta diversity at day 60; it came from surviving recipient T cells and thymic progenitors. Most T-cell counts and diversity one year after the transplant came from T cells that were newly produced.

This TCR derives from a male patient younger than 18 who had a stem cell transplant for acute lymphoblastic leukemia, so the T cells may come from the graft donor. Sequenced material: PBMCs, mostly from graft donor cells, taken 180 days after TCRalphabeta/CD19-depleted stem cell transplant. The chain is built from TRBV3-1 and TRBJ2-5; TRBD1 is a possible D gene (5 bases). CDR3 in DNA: TGTGCCAGCAGCCAAGATCTAGGGGCTACCCTCCAAGAGACCCAGTACTTC. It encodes CASSQDLGATLQETQYF.